This T cell receptor beta chain was recovered during a study of blood T cell repertoires in COVID-19. In the original processing: Amplification from reference gene primers served as the basis for estimated nucleated cell counts. Clones were sequenced by immunoSEQ multiplex PCR, and TCRdb holds only the in-frame ones, with some missing. V, J and clone size derive from that table, while D and trimming were established from the DNA sequence. The table shows approximately 50,000 clones, with over 75% occurring only once. V lost 3 bases and J lost 9, with 15 bases in between. This CDR3 is built from 15 residues. Germline V CDR1 and CDR2: KGHSH, LQKENI.

This sequence joins TRBV18 and TRBJ1-6; a possible D gene is TRBD1 (6 bases). This TCR was recovered from a woman of 80 years or more with COVID-19, enrolled during active disease. What was sequenced was peripheral blood. The CDR3 reads CASSPQDSVTSPLHF. In DNA form, the CDR3 reads TGTGCCAGCTCACCCCAGGACAGCGTAACTTCACCCCTCCACTTT.